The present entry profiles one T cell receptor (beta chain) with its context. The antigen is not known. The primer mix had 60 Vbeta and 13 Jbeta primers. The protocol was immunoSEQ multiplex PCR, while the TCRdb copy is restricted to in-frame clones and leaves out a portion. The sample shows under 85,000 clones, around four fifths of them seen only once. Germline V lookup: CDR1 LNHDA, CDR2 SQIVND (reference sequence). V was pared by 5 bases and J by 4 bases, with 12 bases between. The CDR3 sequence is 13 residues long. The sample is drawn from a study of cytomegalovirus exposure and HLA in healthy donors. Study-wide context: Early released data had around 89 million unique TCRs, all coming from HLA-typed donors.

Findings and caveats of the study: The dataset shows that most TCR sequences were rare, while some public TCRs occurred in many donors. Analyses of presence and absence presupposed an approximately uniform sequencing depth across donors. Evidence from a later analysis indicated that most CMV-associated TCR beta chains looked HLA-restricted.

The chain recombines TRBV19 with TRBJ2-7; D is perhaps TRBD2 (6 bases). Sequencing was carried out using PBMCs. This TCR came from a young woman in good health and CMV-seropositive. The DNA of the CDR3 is TGTGCCAGTAGTCCAACGGGGGATTACGAGCAGTACTTC. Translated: CASSPTGDYEQYF.